This T cell receptor beta chain was found in a study of cytomegalovirus exposure and HLA in healthy donors. Background on the study: Per a later analysis, the approximately 600 first-cohort and 95 to 150 validation repertoires shared one platform. The study's findings and limits: Many donors carried some public TCRs, although rarity characterized most TCR sequences. It was reported that the classifier diagnosed cytomegalovirus status with high specificity and sensitivity in both the original and validation cohorts. First-cohort TCR clusters were later found to tend to co-occur in the roughly 130 validation repertoires.

Sequencing was performed with immunoSEQ multiplex PCR; in TCRdb, only in-frame clones are kept and a portion is missing. The sample comprises about 57,000 clones, 90% to 95% of which are singletons, and 5.8% rests with the top ten. A remark on this clone: Its antigen is undetermined.

The sequenced material came from PBMCs. This clonotype was sampled from a woman between 18 and 29 years old in good health and CMV-seronegative.

DNA for the CDR3: TGTGCCAGCAGCGCGGGGGGAACAGATACGCAGTATTTT. Translation gives CASSAGGTDTQYF. This sequence joins TRBV9 and TRBJ2-3, with 7 bases lining up with TRBD2. After removal of 3 bases from V and 3 bases from J, the junction contained 1 base not matched to a gene. Germline V gene sequence: CDR1 SGDLS, CDR2 YYNGEE. The CDR3 loop spans 13 amino acids.